This T cell receptor beta chain was sequenced for a study of blood T cell repertoires in COVID-19. In the study overall: The origin of the acute and convalescent COVID-19 samples was the United States, Italy and Spain.

Original methodology: Reference gene primer amplification yielded estimated nucleated cell counts. The repertoire was sequenced with immunoSEQ multiplex PCR; TCRdb's copy has only in-frame clones and lacks some. The DNA was the basis for D and trimming; V, J and clone size are from that table. Of about 99,000 clones in the sample, about 80% were seen once. This CDR3 is 17 amino acids long. Germline lookup yields CDR1 SGHNT and CDR2 YYREEE (reference sequence). V was shortened by 6 bases and J by 0 bases, with 16 bases between the two germline ends. The sequence came from a woman at least 80 years old with active or convalescent COVID-19. Sequencing was done on a sample of peripheral blood. J is TRBJ2-6 and V is TRBV5-4, with D perhaps TRBD1 (6 bases). As DNA, the CDR3 is TGTGCCAGCATTGCAGGGGCTCGTCGCTCTGGGGCCAACGTCCTGACTTTC. This sequence encodes CASIAGARRSGANVLTF.